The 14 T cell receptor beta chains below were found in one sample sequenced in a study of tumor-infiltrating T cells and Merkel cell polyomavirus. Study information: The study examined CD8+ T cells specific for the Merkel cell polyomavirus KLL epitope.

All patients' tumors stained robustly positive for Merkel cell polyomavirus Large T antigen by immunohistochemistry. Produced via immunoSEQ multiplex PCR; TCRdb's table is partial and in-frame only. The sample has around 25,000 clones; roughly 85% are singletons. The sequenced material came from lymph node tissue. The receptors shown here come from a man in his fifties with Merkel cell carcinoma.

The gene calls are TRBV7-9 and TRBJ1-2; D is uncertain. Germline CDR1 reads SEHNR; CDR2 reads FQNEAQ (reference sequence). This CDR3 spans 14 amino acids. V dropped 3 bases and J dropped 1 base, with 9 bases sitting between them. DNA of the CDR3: TGTGCCAGCAGCTTCGACGGGAATAACTATGGCTACACCTTC. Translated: CASSFDGNNYGYTF.

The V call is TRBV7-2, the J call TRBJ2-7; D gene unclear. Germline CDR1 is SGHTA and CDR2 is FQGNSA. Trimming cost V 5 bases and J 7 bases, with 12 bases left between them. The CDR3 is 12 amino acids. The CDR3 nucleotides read TGTGCCAGCAGCCTCCTAGGAAGGGAGCAGTACTTC. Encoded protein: CASSLLGREQYF.

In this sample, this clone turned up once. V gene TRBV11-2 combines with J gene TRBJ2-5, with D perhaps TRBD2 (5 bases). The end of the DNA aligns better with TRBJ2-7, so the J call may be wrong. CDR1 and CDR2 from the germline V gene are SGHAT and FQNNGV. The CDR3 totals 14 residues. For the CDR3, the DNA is TGTGCCAGCAGCTTGCTCCTGGCAGAGGGCGAGCAGTACTTC. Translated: CASSLLLAEGEQYF.

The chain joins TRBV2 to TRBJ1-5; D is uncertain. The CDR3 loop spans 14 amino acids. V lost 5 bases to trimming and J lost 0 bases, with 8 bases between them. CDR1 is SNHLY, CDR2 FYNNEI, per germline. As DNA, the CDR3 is TGTGCCAGCAGTTTAGAAACTAGCAATCAGCCCCAGCATTTT. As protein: CASSLETSNQPQHF.

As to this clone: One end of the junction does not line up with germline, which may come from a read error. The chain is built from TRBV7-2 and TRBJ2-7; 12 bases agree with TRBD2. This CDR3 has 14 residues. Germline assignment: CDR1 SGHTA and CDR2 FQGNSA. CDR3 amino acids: CASSLASTSGSLNF. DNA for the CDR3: TGTGCCAGCAGCTTAGCGTCGACTAGCGGGAGTTTAAACTTC.

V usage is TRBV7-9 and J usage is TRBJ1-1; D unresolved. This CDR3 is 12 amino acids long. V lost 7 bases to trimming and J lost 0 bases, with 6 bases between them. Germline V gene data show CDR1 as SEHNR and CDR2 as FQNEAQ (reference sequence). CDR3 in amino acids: CASTPLNTEAFF. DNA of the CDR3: TGTGCCAGCACCCCTTTGAACACTGAAGCTTTCTTT.

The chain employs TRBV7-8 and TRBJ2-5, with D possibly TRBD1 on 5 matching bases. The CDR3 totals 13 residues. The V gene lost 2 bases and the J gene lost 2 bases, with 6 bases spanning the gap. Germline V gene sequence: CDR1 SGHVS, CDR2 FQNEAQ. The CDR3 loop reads CASSLRQQETQYF. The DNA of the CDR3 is TGTGCCAGCAGCTTAAGACAGCAAGAGACCCAGTACTTC.

Here the CDR3 reads CASSLSRGGGIEKLFF. The CDR3 coding sequence is TGTGCCAGCAGTTTATCCCGAGGGGGGGGGATAGAAAAACTGTTTTTT. The chain is built from TRBV27 and TRBJ1-4, with D perhaps TRBD1 (6 bases). Between the trimmed V and J ends, which lost 0 bases and 8 bases, there was a span of 16 bases. Looked up from germline, CDR1 is MNHEY and CDR2 is SMNVEV (reference sequence). The CDR3 totals 16 residues.

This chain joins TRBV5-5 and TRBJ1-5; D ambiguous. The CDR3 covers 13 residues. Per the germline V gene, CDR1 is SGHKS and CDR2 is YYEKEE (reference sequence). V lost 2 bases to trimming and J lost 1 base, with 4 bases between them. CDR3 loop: CASSLRSNQPQHF. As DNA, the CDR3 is TGTGCCAGCAGCTTACGGAGCAATCAGCCCCAGCATTTT.

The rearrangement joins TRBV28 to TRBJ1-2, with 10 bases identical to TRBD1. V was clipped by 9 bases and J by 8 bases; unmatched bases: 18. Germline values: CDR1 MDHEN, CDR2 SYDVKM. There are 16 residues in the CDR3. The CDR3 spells CASRLGTGTGEGGYTF. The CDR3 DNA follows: TGTGCCAGTCGTTTGGGGACCGGGACAGGGGAGGGGGGCTACACCTTC.

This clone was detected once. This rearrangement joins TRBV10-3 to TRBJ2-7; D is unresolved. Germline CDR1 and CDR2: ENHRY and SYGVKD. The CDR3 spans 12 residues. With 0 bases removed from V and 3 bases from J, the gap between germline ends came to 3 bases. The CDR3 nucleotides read TGTGCCATCAGTGAGTCTAACTACGAGCAGTACTTC. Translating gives CAISESNYEQYF.

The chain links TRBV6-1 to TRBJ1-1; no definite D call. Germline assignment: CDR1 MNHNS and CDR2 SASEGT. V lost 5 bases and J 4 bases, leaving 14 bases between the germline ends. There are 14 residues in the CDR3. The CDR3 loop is CASSSKVAVTEAFF. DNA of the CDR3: TGTGCCAGCAGTTCGAAGGTGGCGGTCACTGAAGCTTTCTTT.

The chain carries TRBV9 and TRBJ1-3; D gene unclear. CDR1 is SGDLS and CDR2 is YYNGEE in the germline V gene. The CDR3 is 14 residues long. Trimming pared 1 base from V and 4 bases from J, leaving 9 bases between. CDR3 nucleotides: TGTGCCAGCAGCGTACAGGTGACGGGAAACACCATATATTTT. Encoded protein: CASSVQVTGNTIYF.

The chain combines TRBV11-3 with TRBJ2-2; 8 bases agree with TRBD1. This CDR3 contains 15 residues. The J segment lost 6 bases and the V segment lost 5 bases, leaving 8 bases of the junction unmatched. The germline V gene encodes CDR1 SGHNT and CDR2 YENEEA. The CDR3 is CASSLGQGSAGELFF. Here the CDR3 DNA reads TGTGCCAGCAGCCTCGGACAGGGTAGCGCCGGGGAGCTGTTTTTT.